This T cell receptor (beta chain) was observed in a study of regulatory T cells in long-lasting Graves disease. The overall study: Prior antithyroid drug treatment in newly diagnosed Graves' patients lasted under 3 months.

Investigators prepared the TCR beta libraries by applying iRepertoire HTBI primers and Arm-PCR of CDR3 regions. TCRdb re-called the multiplex PCR reads with MiXCR, one entry per CDR3 protein. The sample holds about 620,000 distinct CDR3 sequences, roughly 15% seen once. The time point was: newly diagnosed GD, antithyroid drugs for less than 3 months. TCR sequences were obtained from RNA taken from PBMCs. The V and J ends lost 3 bases and 7 bases, in that order; junction bases with no gene match: 7. Germline CDR1 is SGHRS and CDR2 is YFSETQ. CDR3 size: 14 residues. This sample was also put to use in a study of T cells in Graves' hyperthyroidism and ophthalmopathy. From that study: HTBI primers were used for first-round RT-PCR of the TCR CDR3. The authors' 13 V-J model separated ophthalmopathy from stable hyperthyroidism.

The receptor was derived from a woman under 40 with Graves disease. The source was peripheral blood mononuclear cells (PBMCs), collected at new diagnosis, from a patient treated with antithyroid drugs. The gene calls are TRBV5-1 and TRBJ2-1; 7 nucleotides align to TRBD1. The CDR3 DNA follows: TGCGCCAGCAGCTCGACAGGGACCGGGAATGAGCAGTTCTTC. Amino acid sequence: CASSSTGTGNEQFF.